This entry features one T cell receptor (beta chain) sequence. This entry belongs to a study of cytomegalovirus exposure and HLA in healthy donors. Libraries were prepared by immunoSEQ multiplex PCR; TCRdb keeps only in-frame clonotypes and omits some of them. The sample yields about 150,000 clones, 75% to 90% seen once. CDR1 is GTSNPN, CDR2 SVGIG, per germline (reference sequence). CDR3 size: 14 residues. V lost 1 base to trimming and J lost 2 bases, with 12 bases between them. Sequences were obtained from PBMCs. This chain joins TRBV30 and TRBJ2-7; D uncertain. The receptor was derived from a young man in good health and CMV-seropositive. Written as DNA, the CDR3 is TGTGCCTGGAGTGCGACTCTAAGGCCCTACGAGCAGTACTTC. It is translated as CAWSATLRPYEQYF.